This T cell receptor (beta chain) stems from a study of T cells after yellow fever vaccination. Regarding the study as a whole: Booster samples showed a return of most primary-vaccination clones (roughly 96% CD4, approximately 88% CD8).

V was pared by 5 bases and J by 4 bases, with 8 bases between. Germline CDR1 reads SGHTA; CDR2 reads FQGNSA. The CDR3 totals 12 residues. From the 5' RACE reads, TCRdb called clonotypes with MiXCR, one entry per CDR3 protein. The top ten hold about 3% of the sample, which has a few hundred thousand distinct CDR3 sequences, about 10% seen once. As for this clonotype: The antigen remains undetermined.

This specimen consisted of CD4+ T cells sorted from PBMCs, obtained 5 days after the yellow fever booster vaccination. This TCR came from a man between 18 and 29 years old who received the YFV17D yellow fever vaccine. This chain uses TRBV7-2 with TRBJ1-2, with D tentatively TRBD1 (6 bases). This CDR3 reads CASSRTVYGYTF. The CDR3 DNA sequence: TGTGCCAGCAGCCGGACAGTCTATGGCTACACCTTC.